Presented here are 28 T cell receptor beta chains from one specimen sequenced in a study of regulatory dendritic cells for organ transplantation. Clones were sequenced by immunoSEQ multiplex PCR, and TCRdb holds only the in-frame ones, with some missing. The sample includes about 20,000 clones, around two thirds of them seen just once. Sample: memory CD4+ T cells from blood. Described subset: CD45RO+ memory T cells. These receptors came from a human donor in good health.

V is TRBV7-9 and J is TRBJ2-5, with TRBD1 matching 8 bases. Germline CDR1 reads SEHNR; CDR2 reads FQNEAQ (reference sequence). V gave up 8 bases and J gave up 2 bases; unmatched junction bases: 1. CDR3 length: 12 residues. The CDR3 sequence is CASGTGQETQYF. As DNA, the CDR3 is TGTGCCAGCGGGACAGGACAAGAGACCCAGTACTTC.

This rearrangement joins TRBV10-3 to TRBJ2-1; a possible D gene is TRBD2 (5 bases). Germline V CDR1 and CDR2: ENHRY, SYGVKD. This CDR3 contains 14 residues. Trimming shortened V by 11 bases and J by 0 bases, and 14 bases separated the two germline ends. CDR3 in DNA: TGTGCCTCCCTTGACGGAGGCTCCTACAATGAGCAGTTCTTC. Translation gives CASLDGGSYNEQFF.

The V and J genes are TRBV19 and TRBJ1-2, with 7 bases fitting TRBD1. Germline V gene data show CDR1 as LNHDA and CDR2 as SQIVND (reference sequence). The CDR3 consists of 15 residues. V dropped 7 bases and J dropped 1; count of bases not matched to a gene: 9. The CDR3 DNA reads as TGTGCCAGTACTGGCAGGGGGGAACTTAACTATGGCTACACCTTC. Translating it yields CASTGRGELNYGYTF.

V gene TRBV7-9 combines with J gene TRBJ2-7; 8 bases match TRBD2. CDR1 and CDR2 from the germline V gene are SEHNR and FQNEAQ (reference sequence). This CDR3 is 17 amino acids long. With V trimmed by 2 bases and J by 3 bases, 12 bases remained unmatched. The CDR3 region is CASSLTGAGGKGYEQYF. The CDR3 coding sequence is TGTGCCAGCAGCTTAACCGGGGCGGGGGGAAAAGGCTACGAGCAGTACTTC.

This sequence joins TRBV6-6 and TRBJ2-5, with D possibly matching TRBD2 (6 bases). Germline lookup yields CDR1 MNHNY and CDR2 SVGAGI (reference sequence). This CDR3 has 15 amino acids. The germline V and J ends were trimmed by 7 bases and 2 bases, with 17 bases remaining between them. CDR3 DNA sequence: TGTGCCAGCACCATGGAGGGAGGCACACAAGAGACCCAGTACTTC. Its protein is CASTMEGGTQETQYF.

The V and J genes are TRBV30 and TRBJ2-7, with a weak D call TRBD1 (6 bases). Germline V lookup: CDR1 GTSNPN, CDR2 SVGIG (reference sequence). V was pared by 3 bases and J by 5 bases, with 11 bases between. CDR3 length: 12 residues. The CDR3 is CAWRDSHDEQYF. The CDR3 DNA follows: TGTGCCTGGAGGGACAGTCACGACGAGCAGTACTTC.

This chain connects TRBV19 to TRBJ2-5; unclear D gene. CDR3 size: 11 residues. Germline CDR1 reads LNHDA; CDR2 reads SQIVND (reference sequence). V shed 4 bases and J shed 5 bases, with 5 bases lying between them. The CDR3 region is CASSNRETQYF. CDR3 nucleotides: TGTGCCAGTAGTAACCGGGAGACCCAGTACTTC.

This clone was seen a handful of times. The chain carries TRBV2 and TRBJ1-3; 8 bases align to TRBD1. Germline V gives CDR1 SNHLY, CDR2 FYNNEI. V trimming: 4 bases; J trimming: 0 bases; junction bases outside the gene matches: 2. The CDR3 runs 15 residues. The CDR3 sequence: CASSGGTGSGNTIYF. The CDR3, as DNA: TGTGCCAGCAGTGGAGGGACAGGCTCTGGAAACACCATATATTTT. The variable domain in full, with the rest retrieved from reference TRBV2 and TRBJ1-3, is EPEVTQTPSHQVTQMGQEVILRCVPISNHLYFYWYRQILGQKVEFLVSFYNNEISEKSEIFDDQFSVERPDGSNFTLKIRSTKLEDSAMYFCASSGGTGSGNTIYFGEGSWLTVV.

The chain uses TRBV7-2 and TRBJ1-5; tentatively, D is TRBD1 (6 bases). CDR1 and CDR2 (germline): SGHTA, FQGNSA. The CDR3 runs to 15 residues. The germline V and J ends were trimmed by 1 base and 7 bases, with 14 bases remaining between them. CDR3 sequence reads: CASSLGPGAGQPQHF. The CDR3 coding sequence is TGTGCCAGCAGCTTAGGGCCAGGGGCAGGACAGCCCCAGCATTTT.

The rearrangement links TRBV9 to TRBJ2-2; a possible D gene is TRBD1 (5 bases). Per the germline V gene, CDR1 is SGDLS and CDR2 is YYNGEE. The V gene lost 1 base and the J gene lost 1 base, with 11 bases spanning the gap. The CDR3 is made up of 16 amino acids. Written as DNA, the CDR3 is TGTGCCAGCAGCGTACGCGGAAGGGGGAACACCGGGGAGCTGTTTTTT. Protein: CASSVRGRGNTGELFF. The whole variable domain, remainder taken from reference TRBV9 and TRBJ2-2, is DSGVTQTPKHLITATGQRVTLRCSPRSGDLSVYWYQQSLDQGLQFLIQYYNGEERAKGNILERFSAQQFPDLHSELNLSSLELGDSALYFCASSVRGRGNTGELFFGEGSRLTVL.

This sequence joins TRBV7-2 and TRBJ2-2; tentatively, D is TRBD1 (6 bases). Trimming took off 2 bases at V and 7 bases at J, with 11 bases between the two ends. CDR3 length: 14 residues. CDR1 is SGHTA, CDR2 FQGNSA, per germline. The CDR3, as DNA: TGTGCCAGCAGCTTACGATCAGGGGACGGGGAGCTGTTTTTT. Translating it yields CASSLRSGDGELFF.

The V and J genes are TRBV5-1 and TRBJ2-7; 7 nucleotides agree with TRBD1. Germline V lookup: CDR1 SGHRS, CDR2 YFSETQ. CDR3 length: 16 amino acids. Trimming took 4 bases from V and 5 from J; bases not matched to a gene: 15. The CDR3 region is CASSPSPGTATHEQYF. CDR3 nucleotide sequence: TGCGCCAGCAGCCCCTCCCCCGGGACAGCCACCCACGAGCAGTACTTC.

V usage is TRBV7-9 and J usage is TRBJ2-1; D is possibly TRBD2 (5 bases). The CDR3 runs to 14 residues. Germline V gives CDR1 SEHNR, CDR2 FQNEAQ (reference sequence). The V gene lost 0 bases and the J gene lost 5 bases, with 8 bases spanning the gap. In DNA, the CDR3 is TGTGCCAGCAGCTTAGCCGGGATCAACAATGAGCAGTTCTTC. Translation gives CASSLAGINNEQFF.

The chain uses TRBV5-4 and TRBJ1-6, with TRBD1 matching 7 bases. With V trimmed by 0 bases and J by 7 bases, 4 bases remained unmatched. The CDR3 runs 15 residues. Germline V gene data show CDR1 as SGHNT and CDR2 as YYREEE (reference sequence). This CDR3 reads CASSLDRGSNSPLHF. In nucleotides, the CDR3 is TGTGCCAGCAGCTTGGACAGGGGAAGCAATTCACCCCTCCACTTT.

This clone was detected only once. This chain joins TRBV11-1 and TRBJ2-1; 8 nucleotides line up with TRBD1. The germline V gene has CDR1 SGHAT and CDR2 FQDESV (reference sequence). CDR3 length equals 15 residues. Trimming at V came to 4 bases and at J to 4 bases, leaving 6 bases not matched to a gene. As DNA, the CDR3 is TGTGCCAGCAGCTCCGACAGGGGCCTGTACAATGAGCAGTTCTTC. It codes for CASSSDRGLYNEQFF. The full variable domain, in which reference TRBV11-1 and TRBJ2-1 provide the parts outside the CDR3, is EAEVAQSPRYKITEKSQAVAFWCDPISGHATLYWYRQILGQGPELLVQFQDESVVDDSQLPKDRFSAERLKGVDSTLKIQPAELGDSAMYLCASSSDRGLYNEQFFGPGTRLTVL.

The chain couples TRBV5-1 to TRBJ1-4; the D gene is possibly TRBD1 (5 bases). Germline V CDR1 and CDR2: SGHRS, YFSETQ. Trimming removed 0 bases from V and 3 bases from J, with 6 bases in between. The CDR3 covers 14 residues. The CDR3 DNA follows: TGCGCCAGCAGCTTGGGGGACTCTAATGAAAAACTGTTTTTT. Translated: CASSLGDSNEKLFF.

V usage is TRBV19 and J usage is TRBJ1-2; tentative D call: TRBD1 (6 bases). Between the trimmed V and J ends, which lost 9 bases and 0 bases, there was a span of 11 bases. Germline CDR1 and CDR2: LNHDA and SQIVND (reference sequence). This CDR3 contains 13 residues. The CDR3 loop reads CASMRQANYGYTF. The CDR3 DNA reads as TGTGCCAGCATGAGACAGGCTAACTATGGCTACACCTTC.

The chain has TRBV19 and TRBJ2-7; tentative D call: TRBD2 (5 bases). Germline CDR1 and CDR2: LNHDA and SQIVND (reference sequence). V dropped 3 bases and J dropped 3 bases, with 24 bases sitting between them. The CDR3 consists of 18 residues. CDR3 sequence: CASSIVLGVKGPGYEQYF. CDR3 in DNA: TGTGCCAGTAGTATCGTACTCGGGGTGAAGGGTCCAGGCTACGAGCAGTACTTC.

This clone occurred a few times. Other DNA sequences of this sample code for an identical CDR3. V and J are TRBV5-1 and TRBJ1-2, with a weak D call TRBD1 (6 bases). CDR3 length equals 14 residues. Germline CDR1 and CDR2: SGHRS and YFSETQ. Trimming removed 0 bases from V and 5 bases from J, with 11 bases in between. The CDR3 here is CASSLGSGVYGYTF. The CDR3 DNA follows: TGCGCCAGCAGCTTGGGTTCAGGGGTGTATGGCTACACCTTC.

The rearrangement uses TRBV29-1 and TRBJ2-2; D may be TRBD1 (5 bases). This CDR3 is built from 13 residues. Germline values: CDR1 SQVTM, CDR2 ANQGSEA. Trimming removed 6 bases at V and 3 bases at J, with 11 bases between. The CDR3 region has the DNA TGCAGCGTGCTGGTAGGGGACACCGGGGAGCTGTTTTTT. Encoded protein: CSVLVGDTGELFF.

This clone showed up just a few times. The rearrangement uses TRBV5-4 and TRBJ1-5, with D possibly being TRBD1 (6 bases). Germline V lookup: CDR1 SGHNT, CDR2 YYREEE (reference sequence). This CDR3 contains 14 residues. The germline V and J ends were trimmed by 4 bases and 3 bases, with 11 bases remaining between them. The CDR3 DNA is TGTGCCAGCAGCGTGGACAGATCCAATCAGCCCCAGCATTTT. It encodes CASSVDRSNQPQHF.

The chain employs TRBV5-1 and TRBJ1-2; 7 positions match TRBD1. J lost 7 bases, V lost 4 bases, and 7 bases had no gene match. The CDR3 runs to 13 residues. The germline V gene encodes CDR1 SGHRS and CDR2 YFSETQ. This CDR3 is CASSLQGQGGYTF. DNA of the CDR3: TGCGCCAGCAGCCTACAGGGGCAGGGTGGCTACACCTTC.

The chain recombines TRBV4-2 with TRBJ2-1; TRBD2 aligns across 8 bases. Germline V gene lookup returns CDR1 LGHNA and CDR2 YNFKEQ. The V gene end was trimmed by 3 bases and the J gene end by 9 bases; junction bases not matched to a gene: 13. CDR3 length equals 16 residues. The CDR3 sequence: CASSQWAGGAPGEQFF. In nucleotides, the CDR3 is TGTGCCAGCAGCCAGTGGGCGGGGGGTGCCCCAGGTGAGCAGTTCTTC.

V gene TRBV11-1 combines with J gene TRBJ2-7, with 11 bases matching TRBD1. This CDR3 contains 14 residues. Germline CDR1 is SGHAT and CDR2 is FQDESV (reference sequence). Trimming at V came to 5 bases and at J to 5 bases, leaving 5 bases not matched to a gene. CDR3 DNA: TGTGCCAGCAGCGCGGACAGGGGGCGGAACGAGCAGTACTTC. Translating it yields CASSADRGRNEQYF.

The chain uses TRBV18 and TRBJ2-2; no reliable D call. The CDR3 has 12 amino acids. V was cut by 3 bases and J by 4 bases, with 3 bases left in between. Germline V gene lookup returns CDR1 KGHSH and CDR2 LQKENI. The DNA of the CDR3 is TGTGCCAGCTCACCTAGCACCGGGGAGCTGTTTTTT. Its translation: CASSPSTGELFF.

The chain links TRBV5-5 to TRBJ2-7, with D possibly TRBD1 on 9 matching bases. V lost 4 bases and J 12 bases, leaving 20 bases between the germline ends. This CDR3 has 13 residues. From germline, CDR1 is SGHKS and CDR2 YYEKEE (reference sequence). The CDR3 DNA is TGTGCCAGCAGCCGGGGGGGACAGGGTGTCCCGTACTTC. Protein sequence: CASSRGGQGVPYF.

The chain is built from TRBV19 and TRBJ2-6, with 9 positions matching TRBD2. V shed 3 bases and J 13 bases; nucleotides not matched to a gene: 1. Germline values: CDR1 LNHDA, CDR2 SQIVND (reference sequence). CDR3 length: 12 residues. CDR3 sequence reads: CASSIAGGVLTF. CDR3 nucleotides: TGTGCCAGTAGTATTGCGGGGGGGGTCCTGACTTTC.

The rearrangement joins TRBV5-1 to TRBJ2-2; 14 positions agree with TRBD2. V was clipped by 1 base and J by 6 bases; unmatched bases: 2. From germline, CDR1 is SGHRS and CDR2 YFSETQ. The CDR3 is made up of 16 amino acids. CDR3 DNA: TGCGCCAGCAGCTTGCCGACTAGCGGGGGGGCCGGGGAGCTGTTTTTT. Translated: CASSLPTSGGAGELFF.